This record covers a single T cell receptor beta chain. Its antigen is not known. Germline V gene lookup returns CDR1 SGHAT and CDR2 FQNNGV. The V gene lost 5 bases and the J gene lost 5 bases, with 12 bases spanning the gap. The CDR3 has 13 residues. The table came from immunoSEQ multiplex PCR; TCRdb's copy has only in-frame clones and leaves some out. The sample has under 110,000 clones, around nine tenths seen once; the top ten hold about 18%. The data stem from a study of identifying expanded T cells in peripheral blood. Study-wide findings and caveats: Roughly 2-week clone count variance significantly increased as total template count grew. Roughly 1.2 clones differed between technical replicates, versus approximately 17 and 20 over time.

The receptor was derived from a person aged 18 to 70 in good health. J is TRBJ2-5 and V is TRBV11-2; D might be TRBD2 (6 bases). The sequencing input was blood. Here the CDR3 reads CASSRDSIETQYF. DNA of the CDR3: TGTGCCAGCAGCCGGGACTCTATCGAGACCCAGTACTTC.